This T cell receptor beta chain is drawn from a study of CD8 T cells in ankylosing spondylitis (dated 2017 in TCRdb). For the wider study: The study set out to find disease-linked TCR variants by profiling T cell receptor beta repertoires in ankylosing spondylitis patients and healthy donors. In total, the full study cohort was made up of 110 or so healthy donors and approximately 27 ankylosing spondylitis patients. Peripheral blood was sampled, and synovial fluid was additionally collected from ankylosing spondylitis patients. The research as a whole found: In peripheral blood, the disease-linked clones were found at relatively low frequencies and had a CD8+ phenotype. Some motif variants had previously been reported in the synovial fluid and blood of reactive arthritis patients, which suggests shared mechanisms of disease initiation. A TCR beta motif of several highly homologous amino acid variants appeared characteristic of blood from ankylosing spondylitis patients. Significant enrichment of the disease-linked clones was reported in matched synovial fluid samples from ankylosing spondylitis patients.

The sequencer was an Illumina HiSeq 2500. Quantitative 5'-RACE with molecular barcodes was the method used to prepare the TCR beta libraries. Per the source publication's procedure: Disease-linked TCR variants were identified with a new computational method built on a probabilistic model of VDJ rearrangement. Using fastp trimming at Q25 and MiXCR clonotype assembly, TCRdb reanalyzed the public sequencing data and kept in-frame beta chains. CDR3 protein duplicates are merged, each entry listing the most common genes and DNA. V and J calls and clone size were set by TCRdb, not the authors. The sample data list nearly 350,000 distinct CDR3 sequences, and roughly 15% of these were observed just once. The ten most abundant clones make up around 1% of the sample. Of note for this clonotype: It has no known antigen specificity. Base qualities are not provided; no much larger clone lies one nucleotide away.

The junction carries 16 bases between V and J, which are trimmed by 3 bases and 4 bases respectively. CDR1 SGHRS and CDR2 YFSETQ were looked up in the germline V gene. The CDR3 runs 16 residues from the cysteine to the phenylalanine. This entry keeps only the CDR3 DNA: 48 bases, framed from base 1. The material sequenced was blood, either unsorted or a sorted T cell fraction (not recorded which). The origin of this receptor is a male donor with ankylosing spondylitis or in good health (not recorded which). The rearranged chain carries TRBV5-1 and TRBJ2-2; TRBD1 might be the D gene, on 6 matching bases. Here is the DNA: TGCGCCAGCAGCTCCCCTAGAGGGGGTCCCACCGGGGAGCTGTTTTTT. It translates as CASSSPRGGPTGELFF.